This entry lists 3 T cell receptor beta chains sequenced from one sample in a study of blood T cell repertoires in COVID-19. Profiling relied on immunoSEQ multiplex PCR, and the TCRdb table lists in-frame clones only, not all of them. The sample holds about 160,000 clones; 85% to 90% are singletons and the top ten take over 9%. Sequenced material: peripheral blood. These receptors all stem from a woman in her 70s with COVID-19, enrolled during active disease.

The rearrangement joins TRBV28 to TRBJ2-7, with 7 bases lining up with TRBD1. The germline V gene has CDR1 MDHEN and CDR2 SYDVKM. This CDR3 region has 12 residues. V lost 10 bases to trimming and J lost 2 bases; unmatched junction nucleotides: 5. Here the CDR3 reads CAIRDSAYEQYF. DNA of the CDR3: TGTGCCATCCGGGACAGTGCCTACGAGCAGTACTTC.

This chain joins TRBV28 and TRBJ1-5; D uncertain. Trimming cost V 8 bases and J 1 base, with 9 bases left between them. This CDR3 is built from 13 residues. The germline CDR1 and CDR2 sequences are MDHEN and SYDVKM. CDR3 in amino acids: CASLGRSNQPQHF. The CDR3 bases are TGTGCCAGCCTCGGGAGGAGCAATCAGCCCCAGCATTTT.

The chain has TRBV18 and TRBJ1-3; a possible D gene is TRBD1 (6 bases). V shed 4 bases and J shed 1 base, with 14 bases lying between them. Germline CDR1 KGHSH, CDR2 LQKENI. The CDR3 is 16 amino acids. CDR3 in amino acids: CASSLDRTQSGNTIYF. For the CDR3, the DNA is TGTGCCAGCTCACTTGACAGGACCCAATCTGGAAACACCATATATTTT.